These 21 T cell receptor beta chains share one sample of origin, sequenced in a study of T-cell reconstitution after alpha-beta-depleted transplantation in children. Using unique molecular identifiers, the investigators prepared the TCRbeta library. TCRdb re-called the PCR reads through MiXCR, storing one row per CDR3 protein. This table holds hundreds of thousands of distinct CDR3 sequences, roughly 15% found once. The sample was PBMCs, mostly from graft donor cells, taken 360 days after TCRalphabeta/CD19-depleted stem cell transplant. The receptor source for this set is a male patient younger than 18 who had a stem cell transplant for acute lymphoblastic leukemia, so the T cells may come from the graft donor.

The chain recombines TRBV12-3 or TRBV12-4 with TRBJ2-1; D perhaps matches TRBD1 (6 bases). This CDR3 comprises 14 residues. The V and J ends lost 4 bases and 6 bases respectively, with 13 bases between them. In nucleotides, the CDR3 is TGTGCCAGCAGTTCTGGGGGCTTTATCAATGAGCAGTTCTTC. Translated: CASSSGGFINEQFF.

The chain links TRBV11-2 to TRBJ2-1, with 10 nucleotides matching TRBD2. This CDR3 spans 16 amino acids. Trimming removed 5 bases from V and 8 bases from J; junction bases left unmatched: 12. Germline V CDR1 and CDR2: SGHAT, FQNNGV. For the CDR3, the DNA is TGTGCCAGCAGCCCCCTCGCAAGCGGGAGGGTCGATGAGCAGTTCTTC. This sequence encodes CASSPLASGRVDEQFF.

The rearrangement links TRBV6-5 to TRBJ2-5, with 10 bases lining up with TRBD1. Losses at the gene ends were 4 bases for V and 5 bases for J; bases not matched to a gene: 7. Looked up from germline, CDR1 is MNHEY and CDR2 is SVGAGI. This CDR3 spans 15 amino acids. This chain's CDR3 is CASSSDRGARETQYF. Here the CDR3 DNA reads TGTGCCAGCAGTTCGGACAGGGGGGCAAGGGAGACCCAGTACTTC.

This clonotype was seen only a few times. This rearrangement joins TRBV15 to TRBJ1-4, with a possible D match to TRBD1 (5 bases). The germline gives CDR1 LNHNV, CDR2 YYDKDF (reference sequence). The CDR3 runs 16 residues. V lost 0 bases and J 4 bases, leaving 12 bases between the germline ends. Written as DNA, the CDR3 is TGTGCCACCAGCAGAGATGGGGCAGGGCTTAATGAAAAACTGTTTTTT. It specifies CATSRDGAGLNEKLFF.

At least ten counts were recorded for this clonotype. CDR3 loop: CASSQETVYSNQPQHF. The CDR3 DNA reads as TGCGCCAGCAGCCAAGAAACAGTATATAGCAATCAGCCCCAGCATTTT. This sequence joins TRBV4-1 and TRBJ1-5; D unresolved. The CDR3 is 16 residues long. V gave up 0 bases and J gave up 0 bases, with 9 bases separating them. Germline V lookup: CDR1 MGHRA, CDR2 YSYEKL.

The sample holds a few counts of this clonotype. The CDR3 nucleotides are TGTGCCAGCAGGCAAGGGACAGGGATCGGGGAGCTGTTTTTT. Translating gives CASRQGTGIGELFF. The rearrangement joins TRBV27 to TRBJ2-2; 9 nucleotides match TRBD1. The V gene's germline CDR1 is MNHEY and CDR2 SMNVEV (reference sequence). This CDR3 contains 14 residues. Trimming at V came to 6 bases and at J to 7 bases, leaving 6 bases not matched to a gene.

V gene TRBV20-1 combines with J gene TRBJ2-1; D not certain. V was trimmed by 3 bases and J by 7 bases, leaving 13 bases between them. The CDR3 totals 13 residues. Germline CDR1 is DFQATT and CDR2 is SNEGSKA (reference sequence). The CDR3 loop reads CSASMGSYNEQFF. CDR3 DNA: TGCAGTGCTAGTATGGGATCGTATAATGAGCAGTTCTTC.

The V gene is TRBV11-2, the J gene TRBJ2-5, with D perhaps TRBD2 (6 bases). CDR1 SGHAT and CDR2 FQNNGV come from the germline V gene. V lost 0 bases and J 7 bases, leaving 18 bases between the germline ends. There are 16 residues in the CDR3. The CDR3 sequence: CASSLEAGQGGGTQYF. The DNA for the CDR3 is TGTGCCAGCAGCTTAGAAGCAGGGCAGGGAGGCGGGACCCAGTACTTC.

This clonotype has just a few counts. This chain uses TRBV2 with TRBJ2-2; D ambiguous. Germline CDR1 reads SNHLY; CDR2 reads FYNNEI. The germline V and J ends were trimmed by 7 bases and 1 base, with 10 bases remaining between them. This CDR3 comprises 14 residues. The CDR3 DNA reads TGTGCCAGCATGGCAGGAGAGAACACCGGGGAGCTGTTTTTT. Translation: CASMAGENTGELFF. Supplemented by reference TRBV2 and TRBJ2-2, the full variable domain reads EPEVTQTPSHQVTQMGQEVILRCVPISNHLYFYWYRQILGQKVEFLVSFYNNEISEKSEIFDDQFSVERPDGSNFTLKIRSTKLEDSAMYFCASMAGENTGELFFGEGSRLTVL.

This clonotype was recorded many times. The chain employs TRBV6-5 and TRBJ1-1; D remains unclear. Trimming removed 2 bases at V and 0 bases at J, with 1 base between. The germline CDR1 and CDR2 sequences are MNHEY and SVGAGI. This CDR3 is built from 12 residues. DNA for the CDR3: TGTGCCAGCAGTTACCTGAACACTGAAGCTTTCTTT. Residues: CASSYLNTEAFF.

This clonotype occurred many times. This sequence joins TRBV12-3 or TRBV12-4 and TRBJ1-2, with D perhaps matching TRBD1 (6 bases). V dropped 8 bases and J dropped 5 bases, with 15 bases sitting between them. The CDR3 is 13 amino acids. As DNA, the CDR3 is TGTGCCAGCGTACGGGGGCCTTCATATGGCTACACCTTC. Translated, it gives CASVRGPSYGYTF.

This chain joins TRBV6-5 and TRBJ1-5; D unresolved. The germline gives CDR1 MNHEY, CDR2 SVGAGI. The CDR3 runs 12 residues. V was cut by 7 bases and J by 1 base, with 5 bases left in between. The CDR3 DNA sequence: TGTGCCAGCACGACGAGCAATCAGCCCCAGCATTTT. This sequence encodes CASTTSNQPQHF.

In its sample, this clonotype was seen a few times. The rearrangement uses TRBV12-3 or TRBV12-4 and TRBJ2-5, with TRBD1 as a possible D gene (5 bases). V lost 7 bases and J 1 base, leaving 13 bases between the germline ends. This CDR3 comprises 14 residues. CDR3 in amino acids: CASTLDRAQETQYF. The DNA for the CDR3 is TGTGCCAGCACCCTTGACAGAGCCCAAGAGACCCAGTACTTC.

This clonotype was detected only a few times. The chain links TRBV3-1 to TRBJ2-1, with TRBD2 identical over 8 bases. V was pared by 1 base and J by 7 bases, with 6 bases of the junction left unmatched. Germline V gives CDR1 LGHDT, CDR2 YNNKEL (reference sequence). The CDR3 contains 15 residues. CDR3 in DNA: TGTGCCAGCAGCCAAGGAGGTAGCGGGAAAAATGAGCAGTTCTTC. As protein: CASSQGGSGKNEQFF.

The rearrangement joins TRBV4-1 to TRBJ2-7, with TRBD2 identical over 7 bases. V lost 4 bases and J lost 4; bases outside the gene matches: 10. Germline values: CDR1 MGHRA, CDR2 YSYEKL. This CDR3 spans 15 amino acids. This chain's CDR3 is CASSLHGGGRYEQYF. The CDR3 bases are TGCGCCAGCAGCCTACATGGCGGGGGTCGGTACGAGCAGTACTTC.

This chain uses TRBV12-3 or TRBV12-4 with TRBJ2-2; a possible D gene is TRBD1 (8 bases). The CDR3 totals 15 residues. V lost 6 bases and J 4 bases, leaving 15 bases between the germline ends. The CDR3 reads CASRIQGGITGELFF. CDR3 DNA sequence: TGTGCCAGCAGGATACAGGGGGGGATCACCGGGGAGCTGTTTTTT.

V and J are TRBV5-1 and TRBJ2-7; 9 bases map to TRBD1. Germline assignment: CDR1 SGHRS and CDR2 YFSETQ. The CDR3 contains 15 residues. Trimming cost V 4 bases and J 2 bases; bases outside gene matches: 7. CDR3 sequence reads: CASSRRQGVPYEQYF. In DNA form, the CDR3 reads TGCGCCAGCAGCCGAAGACAGGGGGTTCCCTACGAGCAGTACTTC.

J is TRBJ2-5 and V is TRBV19, with a weak D call TRBD2 (6 bases). This CDR3 has 14 amino acids. In germline, CDR1 is LNHDA, CDR2 SQIVND (reference sequence). The V end lost 5 bases, the J end lost 1 base, and 11 bases lay between the germline ends. The CDR3 is CASSWGLSQETQYF. The CDR3 bases are TGTGCCAGTAGTTGGGGACTGTCCCAAGAGACCCAGTACTTC. Looking up the rest from reference TRBV19 and TRBJ2-5 gives the full variable domain: DGGITQSPKYLFRKEGQNVTLSCEQNLNHDAMYWYRQDPGQGLRLIYYSQIVNDFQKGDIAEGYSVSREKKESFPLTVTSAQKNPTAFYLCASSWGLSQETQYFGPGTRLLVL.

In its sample, this clonotype was seen a few times. The CDR3 DNA follows: TGTGCCAGCAGGGCGGGACTAGCGGGGTCGGGAGAGCAGTACTTC. Translation gives CASRAGLAGSGEQYF. The chain uses TRBV3-1 and TRBJ2-7, with TRBD2 identical over 13 bases. The germline V gene encodes CDR1 LGHDT and CDR2 YNNKEL (reference sequence). The length of the CDR3 is 15 residues. Losses at the gene ends were 6 bases for V and 7 bases for J; bases not matched to a gene: 9.

The chain joins TRBV7-8 to TRBJ1-1, with 8 bases aligning to TRBD1. Germline lookup yields CDR1 SGHVS and CDR2 FQNEAQ. CDR3 length equals 16 residues. Trimming took 5 bases from V and 2 from J; bases not matched to a gene: 10. The DNA of the CDR3 is TGTGCCAGCAGCCCCTGGACAGGGTCCTTTAACACTGAAGCTTTCTTT. It codes for CASSPWTGSFNTEAFF.

The rearrangement uses TRBV12-3 or TRBV12-4 and TRBJ2-3; D remains ambiguous. This CDR3 comprises 15 residues. Trimming cost V 5 bases and J 6 bases, with 18 bases left between them. The CDR3: CASSQPSVLSDTQYF. CDR3 in DNA: TGTGCCAGCAGTCAACCCTCAGTCCTATCGGATACGCAGTATTTT.